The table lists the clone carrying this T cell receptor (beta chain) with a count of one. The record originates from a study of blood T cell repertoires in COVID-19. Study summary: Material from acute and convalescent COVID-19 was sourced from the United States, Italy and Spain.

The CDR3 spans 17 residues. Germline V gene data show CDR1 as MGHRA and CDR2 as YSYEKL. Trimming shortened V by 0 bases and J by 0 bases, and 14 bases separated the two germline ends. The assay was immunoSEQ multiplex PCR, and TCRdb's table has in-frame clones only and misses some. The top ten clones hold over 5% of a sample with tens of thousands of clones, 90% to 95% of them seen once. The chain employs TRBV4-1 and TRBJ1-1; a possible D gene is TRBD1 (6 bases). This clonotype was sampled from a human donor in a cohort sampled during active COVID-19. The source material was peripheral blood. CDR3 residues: CASSQERGGRVNTEAFF. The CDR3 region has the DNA TGCGCCAGCAGCCAAGAGCGGGGGGGGCGGGTGAACACTGAAGCTTTCTTT.